This T cell receptor beta chain was sequenced for a study of T-cell memory formation after mild COVID-19. Overall study context: Largely donor-specific TCR clusters were found.

UMIs and sample barcodes were carried by the TCR alpha and TCR beta cDNA libraries that 5'RACE produced using constant-segment primers. TCRdb processed the 5' RACE reads anew with MiXCR; each CDR3 protein has one entry. This sample has approximately 450,000 distinct CDR3 sequences; about 20% occur once, and the top ten carry roughly an eighth. The length of the CDR3 is 16 residues. With 4 bases removed from V and 7 bases from J, the gap between germline ends came to 19 bases. CDR1 is MGHRA, CDR2 YSYEKL, per germline. This rearrangement joins TRBV4-1 to TRBJ2-2; possible D gene TRBD1, 5 bases. Sequenced sample: PBMCs or a T cell subset sorted from them (not recorded which). This TCR came from an adult woman who had mild COVID-19 (a few samples of this study predate the infection). Cell type and time point are not known. CDR3 amino acids: CASSPFVFQGIGELFF. CDR3 sequence (DNA): TGCGCCAGCAGCCCGTTTGTCTTTCAGGGAATCGGGGAGCTGTTTTTT.